The subject of this entry is one TCR beta chain. The sample comes from a study of blood T cell repertoires in COVID-19. Produced via immunoSEQ multiplex PCR; TCRdb's table is partial and in-frame only. The data contain tens of thousands of clones, 82% of them singletons. This CDR3 contains 13 residues. Trimming cost V 3 bases and J 5 bases, with 13 bases left between them. CDR1 is GTSNPN and CDR2 is SVGIG in the germline V gene (reference sequence). Material: peripheral blood. This clonotype was sampled from a woman in her fifties or sixties with acute or convalescent COVID-19. This chain links TRBV30 with TRBJ1-1; D possibly corresponds to TRBD1 (6 bases). CDR3: CAWSSGGATEAFF. The DNA of the CDR3 is TGTGCCTGGAGCTCCGGGGGGGCGACTGAAGCTTTCTTT.